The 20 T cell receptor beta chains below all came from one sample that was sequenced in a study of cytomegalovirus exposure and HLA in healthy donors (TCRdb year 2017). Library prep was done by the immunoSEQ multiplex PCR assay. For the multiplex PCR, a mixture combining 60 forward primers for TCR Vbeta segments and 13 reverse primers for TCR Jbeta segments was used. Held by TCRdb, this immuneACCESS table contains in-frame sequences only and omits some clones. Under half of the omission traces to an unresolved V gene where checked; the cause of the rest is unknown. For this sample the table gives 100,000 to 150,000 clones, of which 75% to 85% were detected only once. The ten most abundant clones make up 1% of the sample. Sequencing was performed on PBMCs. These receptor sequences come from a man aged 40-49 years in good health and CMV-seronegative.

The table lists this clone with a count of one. DNA for the CDR3: TGTGCCAGCAGCTCAAGCGGGACCACCTACAATGAGCAGTTCTTC. Its translation is CASSSSGTTYNEQFF. The chain has TRBV5-6 and TRBJ2-1; 7 bases are shared with TRBD2. V lost 3 bases, J lost 2 bases, and 5 bases stayed unmatched. This CDR3 contains 15 residues. Germline V gives CDR1 SGHDT, CDR2 YYEEEE.

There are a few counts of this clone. The CDR3 protein is CASSYREQRNSGANVLTF. In nucleotides, the CDR3 is TGTGCCAGCAGTTACAGGGAGCAGAGAAACTCTGGGGCCAACGTCCTGACTTTC. The genes are TRBV6-7 and TRBJ2-6; D perhaps matches TRBD2 (5 bases). TRBV6-7 is an open reading frame whose function is uncertain. V dropped 2 bases and J dropped 0 bases, with 14 bases sitting between them. The CDR3 has 18 amino acids.

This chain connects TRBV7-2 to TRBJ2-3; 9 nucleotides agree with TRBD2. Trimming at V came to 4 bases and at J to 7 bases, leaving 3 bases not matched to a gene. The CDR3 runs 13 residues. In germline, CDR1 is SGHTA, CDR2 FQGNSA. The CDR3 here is CASSSLAGNTQYF. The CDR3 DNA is TGTGCCAGCAGCTCCCTAGCGGGAAATACGCAGTATTTT.

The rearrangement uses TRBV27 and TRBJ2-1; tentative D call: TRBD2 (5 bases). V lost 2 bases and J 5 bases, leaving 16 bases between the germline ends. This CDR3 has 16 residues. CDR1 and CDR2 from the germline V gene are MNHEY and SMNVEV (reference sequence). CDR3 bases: TGTGCCAGCAGTTTACCCCCGGGATTAGGAAACAATGAGCAGTTCTTC. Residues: CASSLPPGLGNNEQFF.

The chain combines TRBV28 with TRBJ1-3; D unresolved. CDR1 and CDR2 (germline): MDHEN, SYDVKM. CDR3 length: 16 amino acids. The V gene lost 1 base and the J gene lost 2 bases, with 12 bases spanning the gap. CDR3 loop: CASSLSGRLTGNTIYF. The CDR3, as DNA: TGTGCCAGCAGTTTATCCGGCAGACTTACTGGAAACACCATATATTTT.

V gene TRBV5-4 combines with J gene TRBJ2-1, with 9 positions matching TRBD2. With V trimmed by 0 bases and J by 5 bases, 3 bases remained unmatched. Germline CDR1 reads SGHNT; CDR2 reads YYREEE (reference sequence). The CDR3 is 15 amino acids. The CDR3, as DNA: TGTGCCAGCAGCTTGGAGACTAGCGGAGACAATGAGCAGTTCTTC. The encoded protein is CASSLETSGDNEQFF.

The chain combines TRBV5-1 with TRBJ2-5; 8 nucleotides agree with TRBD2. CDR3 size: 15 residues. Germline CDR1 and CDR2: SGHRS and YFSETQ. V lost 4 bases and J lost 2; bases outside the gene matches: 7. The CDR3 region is CASSPIAGPQETQYF. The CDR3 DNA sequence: TGCGCCAGCAGCCCGATAGCGGGGCCTCAAGAGACCCAGTACTTC.

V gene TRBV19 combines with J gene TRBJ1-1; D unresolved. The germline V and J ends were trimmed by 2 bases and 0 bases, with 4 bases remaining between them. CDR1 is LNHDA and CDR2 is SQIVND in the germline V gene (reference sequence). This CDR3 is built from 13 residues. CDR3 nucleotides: TGTGCCAGTAGTATATCCGTGAACACTGAAGCTTTCTTT. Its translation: CASSISVNTEAFF.

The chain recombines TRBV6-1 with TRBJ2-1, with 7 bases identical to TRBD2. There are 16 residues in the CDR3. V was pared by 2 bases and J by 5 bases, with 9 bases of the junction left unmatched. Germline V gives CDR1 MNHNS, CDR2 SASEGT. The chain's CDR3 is CASSEWGGVRDNEQFF. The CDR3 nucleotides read TGTGCCAGCAGTGAATGGGGGGGAGTCAGGGACAATGAGCAGTTCTTC.

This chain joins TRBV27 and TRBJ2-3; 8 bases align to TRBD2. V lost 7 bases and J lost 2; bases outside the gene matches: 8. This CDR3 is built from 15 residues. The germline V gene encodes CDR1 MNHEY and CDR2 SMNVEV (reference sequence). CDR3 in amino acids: CASNPLAANTDTQYF. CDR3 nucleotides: TGTGCCAGCAACCCACTAGCGGCAAACACAGATACGCAGTATTTT.

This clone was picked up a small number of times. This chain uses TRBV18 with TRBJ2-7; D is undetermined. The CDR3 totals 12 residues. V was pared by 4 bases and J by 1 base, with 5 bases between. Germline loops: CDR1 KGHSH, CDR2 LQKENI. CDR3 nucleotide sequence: TGTGCCAGCTCACGACAATCCTACGAGCAGTACTTC. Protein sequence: CASSRQSYEQYF.

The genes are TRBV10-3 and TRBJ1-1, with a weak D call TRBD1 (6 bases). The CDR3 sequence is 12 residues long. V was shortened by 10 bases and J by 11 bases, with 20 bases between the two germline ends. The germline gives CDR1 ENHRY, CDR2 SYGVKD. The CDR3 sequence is CARPTGTVGAFF. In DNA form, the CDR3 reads TGTGCCAGACCTACAGGGACGGTCGGGGCTTTCTTT.

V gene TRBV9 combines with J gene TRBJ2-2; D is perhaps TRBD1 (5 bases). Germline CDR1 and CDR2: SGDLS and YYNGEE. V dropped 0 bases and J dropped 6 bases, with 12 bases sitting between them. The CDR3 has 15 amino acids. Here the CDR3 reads CASSVAGQGSGELFF. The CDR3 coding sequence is TGTGCCAGCAGCGTAGCAGGGCAGGGATCCGGGGAGCTGTTTTTT.

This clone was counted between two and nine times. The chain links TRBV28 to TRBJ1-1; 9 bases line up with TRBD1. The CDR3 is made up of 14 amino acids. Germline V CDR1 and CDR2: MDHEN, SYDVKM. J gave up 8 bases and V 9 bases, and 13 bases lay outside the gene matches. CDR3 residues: CASCPGTGSKEAFF. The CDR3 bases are TGTGCCAGTTGTCCCGGGACAGGGTCAAAAGAAGCTTTCTTT.

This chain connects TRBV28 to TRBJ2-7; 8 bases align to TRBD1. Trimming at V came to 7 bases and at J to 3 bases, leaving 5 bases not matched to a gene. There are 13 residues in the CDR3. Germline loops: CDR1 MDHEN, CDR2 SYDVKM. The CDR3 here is CASKTGQVYEQYF. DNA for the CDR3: TGTGCCAGCAAGACGGGACAGGTCTACGAGCAGTACTTC.

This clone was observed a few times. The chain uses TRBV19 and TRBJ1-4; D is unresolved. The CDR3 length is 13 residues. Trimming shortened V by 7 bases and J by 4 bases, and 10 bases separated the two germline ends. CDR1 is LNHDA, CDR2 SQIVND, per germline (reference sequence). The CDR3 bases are TGTGCCAGTAATTCAGGAAATAATGAAAAACTGTTTTTT. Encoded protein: CASNSGNNEKLFF.

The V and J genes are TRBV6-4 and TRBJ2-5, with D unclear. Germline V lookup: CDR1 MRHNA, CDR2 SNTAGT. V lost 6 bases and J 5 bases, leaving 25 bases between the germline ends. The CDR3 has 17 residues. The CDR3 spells CASSLPQRPTRRETQYF. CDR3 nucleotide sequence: TGTGCCAGCAGCCTACCTCAGAGGCCGACCCGACGGGAGACCCAGTACTTC.

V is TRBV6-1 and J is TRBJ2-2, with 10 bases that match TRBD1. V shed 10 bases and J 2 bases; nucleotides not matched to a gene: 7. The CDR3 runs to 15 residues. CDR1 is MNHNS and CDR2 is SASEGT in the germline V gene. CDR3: CATRDRGINTGELFF. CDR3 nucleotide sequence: TGTGCCACCAGGGACAGGGGCATCAACACCGGGGAGCTGTTTTTT.

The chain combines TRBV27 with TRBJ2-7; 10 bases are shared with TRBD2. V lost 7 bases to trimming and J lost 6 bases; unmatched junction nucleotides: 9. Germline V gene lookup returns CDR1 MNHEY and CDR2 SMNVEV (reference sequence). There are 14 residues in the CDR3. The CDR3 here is CASKELAGIAEQYF. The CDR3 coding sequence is TGTGCCAGCAAGGAACTAGCGGGAATTGCCGAGCAGTACTTC.

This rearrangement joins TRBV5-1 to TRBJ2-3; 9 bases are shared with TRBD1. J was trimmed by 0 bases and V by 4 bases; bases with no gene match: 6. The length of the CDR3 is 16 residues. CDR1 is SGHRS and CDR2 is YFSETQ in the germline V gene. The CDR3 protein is CASSPGGQGSTDTQYF. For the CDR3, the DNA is TGCGCCAGCAGCCCAGGGGGACAGGGAAGCACAGATACGCAGTATTTT. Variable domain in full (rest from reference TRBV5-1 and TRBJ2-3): KAGVTQTPRYLIKTRGQQVTLSCSPISGHRSVSWYQQTPGQGLQFLFEYFSETQRNKGNFPGRFSGRQFSNSRSEMNVSTLELGDSALYLCASSPGGQGSTDTQYFGPGTRLTVL.